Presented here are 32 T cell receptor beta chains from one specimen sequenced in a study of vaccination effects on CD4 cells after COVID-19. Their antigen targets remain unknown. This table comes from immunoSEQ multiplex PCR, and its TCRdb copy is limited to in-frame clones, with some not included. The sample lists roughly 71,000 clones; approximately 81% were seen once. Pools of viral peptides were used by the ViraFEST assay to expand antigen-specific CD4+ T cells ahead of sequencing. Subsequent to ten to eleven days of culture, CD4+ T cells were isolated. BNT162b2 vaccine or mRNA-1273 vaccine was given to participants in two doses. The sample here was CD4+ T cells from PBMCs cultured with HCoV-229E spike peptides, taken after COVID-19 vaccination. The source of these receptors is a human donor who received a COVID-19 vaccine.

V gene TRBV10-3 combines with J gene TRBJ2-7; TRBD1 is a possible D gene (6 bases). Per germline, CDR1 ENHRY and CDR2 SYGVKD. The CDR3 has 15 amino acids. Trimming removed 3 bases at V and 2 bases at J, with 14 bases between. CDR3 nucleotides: TGTGCCATCAGTGAATTGGGGGCACCTCCCTACGAGCAGTACGTC. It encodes CAISELGAPPYEQYV.

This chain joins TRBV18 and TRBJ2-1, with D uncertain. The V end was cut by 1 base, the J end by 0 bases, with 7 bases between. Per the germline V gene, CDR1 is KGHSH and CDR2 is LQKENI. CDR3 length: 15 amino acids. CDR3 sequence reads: CASSPRISSYNEQFF. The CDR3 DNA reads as TGTGCCAGCTCACCACGGATTAGCTCCTACAATGAGCAGTTCTTC. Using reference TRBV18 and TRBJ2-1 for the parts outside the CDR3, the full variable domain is NAGVMQNPRHLVRRRGQEARLRCSPMKGHSHVYWYRQLPEEGLKFMVYLQKENIIDESGMPKERFSAEFPKEGPSILRIQQVVRGDSAAYFCASSPRISSYNEQFFGPGTRLTVL.

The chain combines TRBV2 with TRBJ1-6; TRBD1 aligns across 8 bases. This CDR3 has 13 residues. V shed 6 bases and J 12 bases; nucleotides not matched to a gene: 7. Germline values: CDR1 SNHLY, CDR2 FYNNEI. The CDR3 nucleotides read TGTGCCAGCAGCCAGGGACAGGCTAAACCCCTCCACTTT. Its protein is CASSQGQAKPLHF.

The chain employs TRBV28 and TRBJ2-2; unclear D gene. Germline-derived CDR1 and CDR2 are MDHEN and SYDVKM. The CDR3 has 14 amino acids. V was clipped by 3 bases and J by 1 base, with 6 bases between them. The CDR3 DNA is TGTGCCAGCAGTTTCTATGGGAACACCGGGGAGCTGTTTTTT. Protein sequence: CASSFYGNTGELFF.

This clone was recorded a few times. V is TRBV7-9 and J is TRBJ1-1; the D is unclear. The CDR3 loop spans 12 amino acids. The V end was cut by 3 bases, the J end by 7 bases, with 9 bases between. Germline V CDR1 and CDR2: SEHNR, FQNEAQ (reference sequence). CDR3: CASSFPQSEAFF. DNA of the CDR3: TGTGCCAGCAGCTTCCCACAAAGTGAAGCTTTCTTT.

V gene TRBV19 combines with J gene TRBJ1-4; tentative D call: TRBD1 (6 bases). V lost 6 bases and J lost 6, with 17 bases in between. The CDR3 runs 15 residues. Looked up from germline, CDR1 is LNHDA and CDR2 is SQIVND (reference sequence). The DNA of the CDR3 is TGTGCCAGTAGCCGGAATCAGGGGTACGATGAAAAACTGTTTTTT. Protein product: CASSRNQGYDEKLFF. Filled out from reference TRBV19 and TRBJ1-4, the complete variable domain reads DGGITQSPKYLFRKEGQNVTLSCEQNLNHDAMYWYRQDPGQGLRLIYYSQIVNDFQKGDIAEGYSVSREKKESFPLTVTSAQKNPTAFYLCASSRNQGYDEKLFFGSGTQLSVL.

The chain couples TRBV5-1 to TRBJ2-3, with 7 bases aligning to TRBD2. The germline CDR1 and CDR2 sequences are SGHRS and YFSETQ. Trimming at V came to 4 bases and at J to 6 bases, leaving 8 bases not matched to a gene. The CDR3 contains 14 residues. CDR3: CASSAGVGGDTQYF. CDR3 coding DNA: TGCGCCAGCAGCGCGGGGGTGGGCGGCGATACGCAGTATTTT.

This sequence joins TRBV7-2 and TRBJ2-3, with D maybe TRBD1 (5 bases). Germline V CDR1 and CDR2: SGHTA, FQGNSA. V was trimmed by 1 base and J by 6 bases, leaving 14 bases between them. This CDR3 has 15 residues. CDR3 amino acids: CASSLDPRGLDTQYF. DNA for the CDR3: TGTGCCAGCAGCTTAGACCCTAGGGGTTTGGATACGCAGTATTTT. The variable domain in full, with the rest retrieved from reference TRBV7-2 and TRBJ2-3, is GAGVSQSPSNKVTEKGKDVELRCDPISGHTALYWYRQSLGQGLEFLIYFQGNSAPDKSGLPSDRFSAERTGGSVSTLTIQRTQQEDSAVYLCASSLDPRGLDTQYFGPGTRLTVL.

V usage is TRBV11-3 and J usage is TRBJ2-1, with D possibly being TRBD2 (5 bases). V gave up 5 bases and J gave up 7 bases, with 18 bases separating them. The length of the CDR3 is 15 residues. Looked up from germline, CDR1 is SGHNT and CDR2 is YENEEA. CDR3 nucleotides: TGTGCCAGCAGCCTCAGGACGACGGCGGGTAATGAGCAGTTCTTC. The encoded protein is CASSLRTTAGNEQFF.

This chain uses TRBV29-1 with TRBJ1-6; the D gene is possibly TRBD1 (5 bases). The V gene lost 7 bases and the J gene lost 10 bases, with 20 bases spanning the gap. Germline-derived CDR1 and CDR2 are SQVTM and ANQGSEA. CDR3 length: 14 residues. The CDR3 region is CSGYHRGPSSPLHF. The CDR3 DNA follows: TGCAGCGGATACCACCGGGGCCCCTCGTCACCCCTCCACTTT.

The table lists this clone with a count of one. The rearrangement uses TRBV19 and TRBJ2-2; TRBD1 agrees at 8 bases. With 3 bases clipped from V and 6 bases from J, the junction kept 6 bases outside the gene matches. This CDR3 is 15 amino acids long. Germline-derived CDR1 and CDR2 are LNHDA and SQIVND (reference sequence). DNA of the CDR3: TGTGCCAGTAGTATCGGACAGGGCGGAGCCGGGGAGCTGTTTTTT. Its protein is CASSIGQGGAGELFF.

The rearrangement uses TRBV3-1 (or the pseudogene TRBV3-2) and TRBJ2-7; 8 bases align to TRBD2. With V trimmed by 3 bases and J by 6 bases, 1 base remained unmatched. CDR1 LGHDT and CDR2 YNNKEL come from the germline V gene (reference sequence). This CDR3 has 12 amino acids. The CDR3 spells CASSHREGEQYV. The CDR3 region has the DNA TGTGCCAGCAGCCATCGGGAGGGCGAGCAGTACGTC.

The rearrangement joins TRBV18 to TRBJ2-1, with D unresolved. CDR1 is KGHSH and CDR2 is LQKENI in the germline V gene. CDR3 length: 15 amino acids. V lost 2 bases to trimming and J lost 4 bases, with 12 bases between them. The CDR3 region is CASSPKGFSYNEQFF. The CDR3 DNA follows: TGTGCCAGCTCACCAAAAGGTTTCTCTTACAATGAGCAGTTCTTC. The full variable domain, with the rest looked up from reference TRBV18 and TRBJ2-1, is NAGVMQNPRHLVRRRGQEARLRCSPMKGHSHVYWYRQLPEEGLKFMVYLQKENIIDESGMPKERFSAEFPKEGPSILRIQQVVRGDSAAYFCASSPKGFSYNEQFFGPGTRLTVL.

The CDR3 loop reads CASSEVVGGHNEQFF. CDR3 nucleotide sequence: TGTGCCAGCAGTGAAGTGGTGGGGGGGCACAATGAGCAGTTCTTC. The rearrangement links TRBV6-1 to TRBJ2-1; D might be TRBD2 (7 bases). V lost 1 base to trimming and J lost 5 bases, with 12 bases between them. The CDR3 sequence is 15 residues long. Germline CDR1 MNHNS, CDR2 SASEGT.

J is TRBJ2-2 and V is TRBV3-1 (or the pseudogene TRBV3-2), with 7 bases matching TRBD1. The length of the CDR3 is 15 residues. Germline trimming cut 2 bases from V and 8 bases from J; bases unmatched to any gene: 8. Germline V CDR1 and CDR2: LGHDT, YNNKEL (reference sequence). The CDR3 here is CASSQMTGSPGELFF. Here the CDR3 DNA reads TGTGCCAGCAGCCAAATGACAGGGAGTCCGGGGGAGCTGTTTTTT.

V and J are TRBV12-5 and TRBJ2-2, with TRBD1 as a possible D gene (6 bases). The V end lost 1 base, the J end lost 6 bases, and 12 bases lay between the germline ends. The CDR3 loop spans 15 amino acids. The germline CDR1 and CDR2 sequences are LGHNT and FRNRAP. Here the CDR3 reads CASGLDREGSGELFF. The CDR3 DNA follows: TGTGCTAGTGGTTTGGACAGGGAAGGTTCCGGGGAGCTGTTTTTT.

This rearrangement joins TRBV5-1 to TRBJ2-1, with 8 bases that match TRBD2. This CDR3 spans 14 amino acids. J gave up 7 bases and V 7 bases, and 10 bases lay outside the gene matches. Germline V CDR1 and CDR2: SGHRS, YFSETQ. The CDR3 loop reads CASGRGGPKNEQFF. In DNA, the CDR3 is TGCGCCAGCGGACGGGGGGGGCCGAAAAATGAGCAGTTCTTC.

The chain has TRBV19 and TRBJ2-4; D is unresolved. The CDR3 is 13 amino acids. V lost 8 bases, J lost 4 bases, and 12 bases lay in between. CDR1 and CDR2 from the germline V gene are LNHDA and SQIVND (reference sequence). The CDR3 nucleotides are TGTGCCAGTCGGAGCAGGCGGAAAAACATTCAGTACTTC. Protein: CASRSRRKNIQYF.

CDR3 residues: CATSVSRVSYNEQFF. For the CDR3, the DNA is TGTGCCACCAGTGTATCAAGGGTATCCTACAATGAGCAGTTCTTC. The V and J genes are TRBV24-1 and TRBJ2-1; D gene uncertain. Germline V lookup: CDR1 KGHDR, CDR2 SFDVKD. With 5 bases removed from V and 1 base from J, the gap between germline ends came to 11 bases. This CDR3 region has 15 residues.

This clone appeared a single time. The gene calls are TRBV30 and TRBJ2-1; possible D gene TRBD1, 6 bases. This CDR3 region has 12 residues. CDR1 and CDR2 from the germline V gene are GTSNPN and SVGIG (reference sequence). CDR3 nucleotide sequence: TGTGGTGGGGGACAAACCTCCACCGAGCAGTTCTTC. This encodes CGGGQTSTEQFF.

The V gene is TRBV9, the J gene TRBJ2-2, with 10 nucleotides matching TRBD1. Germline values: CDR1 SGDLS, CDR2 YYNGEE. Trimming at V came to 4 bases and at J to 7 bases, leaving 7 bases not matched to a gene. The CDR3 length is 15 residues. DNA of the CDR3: TGTGCCAGCAGCTCCCGGGACAGGGGCGGCGGGGAGCTGTTTTTT. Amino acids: CASSSRDRGGGELFF.

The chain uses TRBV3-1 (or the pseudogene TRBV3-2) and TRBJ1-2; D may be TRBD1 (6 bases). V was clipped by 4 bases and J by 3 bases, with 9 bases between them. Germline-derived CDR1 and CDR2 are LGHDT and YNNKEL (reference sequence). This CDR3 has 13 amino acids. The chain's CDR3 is CASSPTGYYGYTF. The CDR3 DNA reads TGTGCCAGCAGCCCAACAGGGTACTATGGCTACACCTTC.

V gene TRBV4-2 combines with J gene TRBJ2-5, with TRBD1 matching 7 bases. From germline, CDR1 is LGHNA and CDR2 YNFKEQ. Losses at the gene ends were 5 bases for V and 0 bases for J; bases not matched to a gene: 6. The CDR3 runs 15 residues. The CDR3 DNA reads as TGTGCCAGCAGCACCAAACAGGGGTACCAAGAGACCCAGTACTTC. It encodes CASSTKQGYQETQYF.

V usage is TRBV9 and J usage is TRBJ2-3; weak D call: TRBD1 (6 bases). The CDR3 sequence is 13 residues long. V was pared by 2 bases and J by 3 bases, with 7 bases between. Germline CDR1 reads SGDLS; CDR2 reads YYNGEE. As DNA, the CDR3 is TGTGCCAGCAGCGTTACAGGGACAGATACGCAGTATTTT. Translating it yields CASSVTGTDTQYF.

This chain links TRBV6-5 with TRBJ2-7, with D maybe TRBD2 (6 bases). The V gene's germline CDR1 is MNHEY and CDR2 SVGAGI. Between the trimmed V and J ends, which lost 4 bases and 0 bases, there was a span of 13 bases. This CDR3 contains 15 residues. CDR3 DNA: TGTGCCAGCAGTTTGGCGGGAACAAGCTCCTACGAGCAGTACGTC. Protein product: CASSLAGTSSYEQYV.

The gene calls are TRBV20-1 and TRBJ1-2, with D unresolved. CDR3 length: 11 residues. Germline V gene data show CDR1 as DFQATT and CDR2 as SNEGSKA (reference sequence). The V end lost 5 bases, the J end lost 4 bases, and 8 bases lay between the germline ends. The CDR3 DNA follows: TGCAGTGCTCTCGTGGGCTATGGCTACACCTTC. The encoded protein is CSALVGYGYTF.

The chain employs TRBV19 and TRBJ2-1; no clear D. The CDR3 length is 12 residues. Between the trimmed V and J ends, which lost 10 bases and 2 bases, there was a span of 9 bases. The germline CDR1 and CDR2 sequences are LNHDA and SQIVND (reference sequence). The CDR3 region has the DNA TGTGCCACTATGACACCCTACAATGAGCAGTTCTTC. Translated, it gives CATMTPYNEQFF. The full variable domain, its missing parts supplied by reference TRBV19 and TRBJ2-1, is DGGITQSPKYLFRKEGQNVTLSCEQNLNHDAMYWYRQDPGQGLRLIYYSQIVNDFQKGDIAEGYSVSREKKESFPLTVTSAQKNPTAFYLCATMTPYNEQFFGPGTRLTVL.

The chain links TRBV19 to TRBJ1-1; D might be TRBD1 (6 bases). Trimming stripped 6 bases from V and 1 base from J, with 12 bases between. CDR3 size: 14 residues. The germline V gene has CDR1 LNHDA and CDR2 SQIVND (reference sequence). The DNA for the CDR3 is TGTGCCAGTAGGGCAGGGGCGGCGAACACTGAAGCTTTCTTT. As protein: CASRAGAANTEAFF.

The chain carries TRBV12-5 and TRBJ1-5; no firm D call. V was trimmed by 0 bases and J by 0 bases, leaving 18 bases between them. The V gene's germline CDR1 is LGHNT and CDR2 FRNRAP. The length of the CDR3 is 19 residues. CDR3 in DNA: TGTGCTAGTGGTTTGGTATCGGACGGAAAGCCTTATAGCAATCAGCCCCAGCATTTT. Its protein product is CASGLVSDGKPYSNQPQHF.

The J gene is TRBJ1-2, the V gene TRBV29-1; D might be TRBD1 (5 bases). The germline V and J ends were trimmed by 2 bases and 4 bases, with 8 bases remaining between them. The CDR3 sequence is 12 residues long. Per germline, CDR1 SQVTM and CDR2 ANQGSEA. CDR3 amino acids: CSVERGVYGYTF. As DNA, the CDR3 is TGCAGCGTTGAACGGGGGGTCTATGGCTACACCTTC.

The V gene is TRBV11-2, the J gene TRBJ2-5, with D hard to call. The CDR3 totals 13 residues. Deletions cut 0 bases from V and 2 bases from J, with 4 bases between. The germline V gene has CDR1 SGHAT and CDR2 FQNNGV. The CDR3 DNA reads TGTGCCAGCAGCTTAGACCTTCAAGAGACCCAGTACTTC. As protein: CASSLDLQETQYF.

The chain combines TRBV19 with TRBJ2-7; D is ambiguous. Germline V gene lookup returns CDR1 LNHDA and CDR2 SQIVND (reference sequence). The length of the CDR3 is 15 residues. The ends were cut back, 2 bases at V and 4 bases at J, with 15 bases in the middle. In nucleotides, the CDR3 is TGTGCCAGTAGTATAAGCTCTGCGATAGGATACGAGCAGTACGTC. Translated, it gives CASSISSAIGYEQYV.